The 25 T cell receptor beta chains below were found in one sample sequenced in a study of naive and memory T cell subsets. An equimolar mix of two oligonucleotides served as the beta constant-region primer for TRBC1 and TRBC2. TCRdb re-derived calls from the UMI-ligation and nested PCR reads in MiXCR, one entry per CDR3 protein. The repertoire holds fewer than 30,000 distinct CDR3 sequences, with about 10% as singletons. Material: effector memory CD4+ T cells from blood. Subset given: effector memory, CD45RA- CD27-. The receptors derive from a human donor in good health.

At least ten counts were recorded for this clonotype. This chain uses TRBV6-2 or TRBV6-3 with TRBJ2-5, with D perhaps TRBD2 (5 bases). The germline gives CDR1 MNHEY, CDR2 SVGEGT. This CDR3 contains 13 residues. The V gene lost 7 bases and the J gene lost 7 bases, with 16 bases spanning the gap. The CDR3 reads CASTGGPWGTQYF. The CDR3 nucleotides read TGTGCCAGCACGGGCGGGCCTTGGGGGACCCAGTACTTC.

This clonotype was seen at least ten times. The J gene is TRBJ1-1, the V gene TRBV12-3 or TRBV12-4; 7 nucleotides agree with TRBD1. The CDR3 consists of 15 residues. The V gene end was trimmed by 4 bases and the J gene end by 5 bases; junction bases not matched to a gene: 10. The CDR3 here is CASSSLTGVGTEAFF. The CDR3 bases are TGTGCCAGCAGTTCCCTTACAGGGGTGGGGACTGAAGCTTTCTTT.

This clonotype was seen many times. This rearrangement joins TRBV28 to TRBJ2-7, with 9 positions matching TRBD1. The germline V gene encodes CDR1 MDHEN and CDR2 SYDVKM. The trim removed 6 bases at V and 7 bases at J, leaving 10 bases unmatched. The CDR3 extends over 14 amino acids. The CDR3 is CASRTTGGSREQYF. The CDR3, as DNA: TGTGCCAGCAGGACGACAGGGGGGTCTCGGGAGCAGTACTTC.

This clonotype has just a few counts. The V call is TRBV2, the J call TRBJ2-2; D ambiguous. V lost 6 bases and J lost 3, with 5 bases in between. Germline CDR1 reads SNHLY; CDR2 reads FYNNEI. CDR3 length equals 12 residues. CDR3 loop: CASSLHTGELFF. In DNA, the CDR3 is TGTGCCAGCAGCCTACACACCGGGGAGCTGTTTTTT.

This clonotype appeared a few times. This chain uses TRBV28 with TRBJ1-4; 8 bases agree with TRBD1. This CDR3 is 12 amino acids long. Trimming removed 9 bases from V and 5 bases from J; junction bases left unmatched: 2. Germline CDR1 reads MDHEN; CDR2 reads SYDVKM. CDR3 region: CASGQGNEKLFF. The CDR3 DNA reads TGTGCCAGTGGACAGGGCAATGAAAAACTGTTTTTT.

The CDR3 DNA is TGTGCCAGCAGCTTCGTTCTTGGGAGCGGGGGGTACTACGAGCAGTACTTC. Translating gives CASSFVLGSGGYYEQYF. The chain has TRBV7-9 and TRBJ2-7, with 9 bases matching TRBD2. V lost 3 bases and J lost 3; bases outside the gene matches: 12. The CDR3 has 17 amino acids. Per the germline V gene, CDR1 is SEHNR and CDR2 is FQNEAQ (reference sequence).

The table lists this clonotype with many counts. This chain links TRBV20-1 with TRBJ2-2, with TRBD2 as a possible D gene (5 bases). This CDR3 comprises 13 residues. Germline loops: CDR1 DFQATT, CDR2 SNEGSKA (reference sequence). The V end was cut by 3 bases, the J end by 0 bases, with 5 bases between. The CDR3 DNA follows: TGCAGTGCTAGCGGGACGAACACCGGGGAGCTGTTTTTT. This translates into CSASGTNTGELFF.

This clonotype was counted many times. The rearrangement joins TRBV12-3 or TRBV12-4 to TRBJ2-2; D uncertain. V shed 2 bases and J shed 7 bases, with 5 bases lying between them. The CDR3 sequence is 12 residues long. CDR3 residues: CASSLPVGELFF. CDR3 DNA sequence: TGTGCCAGCAGTTTACCCGTCGGGGAGCTGTTTTTT.

This clonotype has only a few counts. CDR3 nucleotides: TGTGCCAGCAGCCCCAGGACTAGCGGGGCCACCTACGAGCAGTACTTC. Translated: CASSPRTSGATYEQYF. The J gene is TRBJ2-7, the V gene TRBV7-6, with 12 nucleotides matching TRBD2. V shed 5 bases and J 2 bases; nucleotides not matched to a gene: 7. Germline V gene sequence: CDR1 SGHVS, CDR2 FNYEAQ. This CDR3 has 16 residues. Filled out from reference TRBV7-6 and TRBJ2-7, the complete variable domain reads GAGVSQSPRYKVTKRGQDVALRCDPISGHVSLYWYRQALGQGPEFLTYFNYEAQQDKSGLPNDRFSAERPEGSISTLTIQRTEQRDSAMYRCASSPRTSGATYEQYFGPGTRLTVT.

This clonotype has only a few counts. The CDR3, as DNA: TGTGCCAGCAGTAACCGGCGTGGTAACACTGAAGCTTTCTTT. Its translation is CASSNRRGNTEAFF. This sequence joins TRBV7-2 and TRBJ1-1; D ambiguous. Germline-derived CDR1 and CDR2 are SGHTA and FQGNSA. The CDR3 loop spans 14 amino acids. V lost 6 bases and J lost 2, with 13 bases in between.

This clonotype has a handful of counts. This chain connects TRBV28 to TRBJ2-2; 11 bases align to TRBD1. Trimming cost V 5 bases and J 7 bases; bases outside gene matches: 9. CDR1 and CDR2 (germline): MDHEN, SYDVKM. The CDR3 consists of 16 residues. The CDR3 DNA sequence: TGTGCCAGCAGTCCTCTGGACAGGGGGCCGGTCGGGGAGCTGTTTTTT. Protein sequence: CASSPLDRGPVGELFF. The full variable domain, rest sourced from reference TRBV28 and TRBJ2-2, is DVKVTQSSRYLVKRTGEKVFLECVQDMDHENMFWYRQDPGLGLRLIYFSYDVKMKEKGDIPEGYSVSREKKERFSLILESASTNQTSMYLCASSPLDRGPVGELFFGEGSRLTVL.

This clonotype was seen ten or more times. J is TRBJ2-1 and V is TRBV19; a weak D match, TRBD2 (5 bases). The CDR3 contains 12 residues. Trimming cost V 5 bases and J 4 bases, with 6 bases left between them. The germline gives CDR1 LNHDA, CDR2 SQIVND (reference sequence). The CDR3 reads CASSPGYNEQFF. The DNA of the CDR3 is TGTGCCAGTAGTCCGGGGTACAATGAGCAGTTCTTC.

The chain uses TRBV6-2 or TRBV6-3 and TRBJ1-2; a possible D gene is TRBD1 (5 bases). The CDR3 covers 15 residues. Germline V gene data show CDR1 as MNHEY and CDR2 as SVGEGT. Trimming took off 5 bases at V and 7 bases at J, with 20 bases between the two ends. The CDR3 DNA reads as TGTGCCAGCAGTATTCTCGGGACGCCCGAGTCTGGCTACACCTTC. It specifies CASSILGTPESGYTF.

This clonotype was found many times. The V gene is TRBV6-1, the J gene TRBJ2-1, with 9 nucleotides matching TRBD1. Germline V lookup: CDR1 MNHNS, CDR2 SASEGT. The CDR3 is made up of 14 amino acids. V was pared by 6 bases and J by 9 bases, with 9 bases of the junction left unmatched. The CDR3 region has the DNA TGTGCCAGCAGCCAACAGGGGGCTGTTGGTGAGCAGTTCTTC. This sequence encodes CASSQQGAVGEQFF.

This clonotype was seen repeatedly, ten times or more. The chain has TRBV27 and TRBJ2-4; 7 positions agree with TRBD1. This CDR3 comprises 15 residues. From germline, CDR1 is MNHEY and CDR2 SMNVEV (reference sequence). Trimming removed 4 bases from V and 0 bases from J; junction bases left unmatched: 3. CDR3 bases: TGTGCCAGCAGTTCGCGGACAGGAGCCAAAAACATTCAGTACTTC. It specifies CASSSRTGAKNIQYF.

This clonotype was seen at least ten times. The chain couples TRBV29-1 to TRBJ2-3; 13 nucleotides agree with TRBD2. Germline V gene lookup returns CDR1 SQVTM and CDR2 ANQGSEA. This CDR3 is built from 15 residues. V shed 6 bases, J shed 1 base, and the junction held 4 bases outside the gene matches. CDR3 nucleotide sequence: TGCAGCGTGGGGGGACTAGCGGGGCGCACAGATACGCAGTATTTT. Its protein is CSVGGLAGRTDTQYF.

In its sample, this clonotype ranks as medium-sized. The CDR3 region is CASRYTRGTAYGYTF. CDR3 sequence (DNA): TGTGCCAGCAGATATACCCGAGGGACAGCCTATGGCTACACCTTC. V is TRBV28 and J is TRBJ1-2; the match to TRBD1 covers 7 bases. The J segment lost 4 bases and the V segment lost 6 bases, leaving 11 bases of the junction unmatched. The CDR3 runs to 15 residues. Germline CDR1 reads MDHEN; CDR2 reads SYDVKM.

This chain uses TRBV12-3 or TRBV12-4 with TRBJ1-5; a weak D match, TRBD1 (5 bases). The CDR3 is 16 residues long. V was shortened by 6 bases and J by 0 bases, with 15 bases between the two germline ends. CDR3 DNA: TGTGCCAGCAGCCAGGGTAAAGGGGTTAGCAATCAGCCCCAGCATTTT. Translation: CASSQGKGVSNQPQHF.

This clonotype was seen only a few times. The chain employs TRBV5-1 and TRBJ1-4; unclear D gene. The CDR3 consists of 14 residues. Germline CDR1 SGHRS, CDR2 YFSETQ. Trimming pared 4 bases from V and 0 bases from J, leaving 7 bases between. The CDR3 here is CASSGLSTNEKLFF. The CDR3 region has the DNA TGCGCCAGCAGCGGCTTATCAACTAATGAAAAACTGTTTTTT.

Within the sample, this clonotype is medium-sized. The chain joins TRBV10-3 to TRBJ2-3; 10 bases fit TRBD2. Trimming at V came to 6 bases and at J to 2 bases, leaving 5 bases not matched to a gene. Per germline, CDR1 ENHRY and CDR2 SYGVKD. The CDR3 has 15 amino acids. This chain's CDR3 is CAISPTSGFTDTQYF. The CDR3 DNA is TGTGCCATCAGCCCGACTAGCGGGTTCACAGATACGCAGTATTTT.

The chain employs TRBV2 and TRBJ2-3; 8 nucleotides align to TRBD2. This CDR3 has 14 residues. The V and J ends lost 7 bases and 4 bases, in that order; junction bases with no gene match: 7. CDR1 SNHLY and CDR2 FYNNEI come from the germline V gene. The chain's CDR3 is CASTIGGASDTQYF. DNA for the CDR3: TGTGCCAGCACGATCGGGGGGGCCTCAGATACGCAGTATTTT.

This clonotype was seen a few times. CDR3 sequence: CASSLRAIEETQYF. CDR3 DNA: TGTGCCAGCAGCCTCCGGGCGATTGAAGAGACCCAGTACTTC. The V and J genes are TRBV12-3 or TRBV12-4 and TRBJ2-5; no firm D call. Trimming took 6 bases from V and 3 from J, leaving 14 bases between them. CDR3 length equals 14 residues.

This rearrangement joins TRBV10-3 to TRBJ2-7, with D tentatively TRBD2 (5 bases). The CDR3 runs to 14 residues. Trimming took 2 bases from V and 6 from J, leaving 14 bases between them. CDR1 ENHRY and CDR2 SYGVKD come from the germline V gene. Here the CDR3 reads CAISEKASKGEQYF. The CDR3 nucleotides read TGTGCCATCAGTGAGAAGGCTAGCAAGGGCGAGCAGTACTTC.

This clonotype was seen a few times. The chain carries TRBV7-2 and TRBJ2-6; D not certain. V was cut by 2 bases and J by 3 bases, with 8 bases left in between. CDR3 length: 15 residues. Germline loops: CDR1 SGHTA, CDR2 FQGNSA. The CDR3 reads CASSLMADGANVLTF. The DNA of the CDR3 is TGTGCCAGCAGCTTAATGGCGGATGGGGCCAACGTCCTGACTTTC. Supplemented by reference TRBV7-2 and TRBJ2-6, the full variable domain reads GAGVSQSPSNKVTEKGKDVELRCDPISGHTALYWYRQSLGQGLEFLIYFQGNSAPDKSGLPSDRFSAERTGGSVSTLTIQRTQQEDSAVYLCASSLMADGANVLTFGAGSRLTVL.

In this sample, this clonotype turned up many times. This chain uses TRBV15 with TRBJ2-6; D gene ambiguous. The CDR3 length is 15 residues. V lost 6 bases and J lost 1, with 10 bases in between. CDR1 and CDR2 (germline): LNHNV, YYDKDF (reference sequence). In DNA, the CDR3 is TGTGCCACCAGGGTGATCGCATCTGGGGCCAACGTCCTGACTTTC. Amino acids: CATRVIASGANVLTF.